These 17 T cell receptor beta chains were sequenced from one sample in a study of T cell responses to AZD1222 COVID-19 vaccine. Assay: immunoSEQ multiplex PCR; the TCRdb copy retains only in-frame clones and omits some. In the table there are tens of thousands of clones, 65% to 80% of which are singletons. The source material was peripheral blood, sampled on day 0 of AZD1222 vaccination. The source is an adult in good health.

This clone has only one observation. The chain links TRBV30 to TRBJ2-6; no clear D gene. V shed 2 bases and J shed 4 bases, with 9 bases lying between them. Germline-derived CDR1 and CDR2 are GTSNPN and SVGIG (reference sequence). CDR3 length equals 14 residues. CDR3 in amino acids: CAWSKGTGANVLTF. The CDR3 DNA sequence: TGTGCCTGGAGTAAAGGCACCGGGGCCAACGTCCTGACTTTC.

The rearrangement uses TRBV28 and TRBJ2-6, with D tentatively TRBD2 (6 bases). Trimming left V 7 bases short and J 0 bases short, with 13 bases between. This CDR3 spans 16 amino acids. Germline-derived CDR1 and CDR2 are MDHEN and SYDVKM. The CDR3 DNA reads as TGTGCCAGCAACGGGGGTGGCCACTCTGGGGCCAACGTCCTGACTTTC. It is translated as CASNGGGHSGANVLTF.

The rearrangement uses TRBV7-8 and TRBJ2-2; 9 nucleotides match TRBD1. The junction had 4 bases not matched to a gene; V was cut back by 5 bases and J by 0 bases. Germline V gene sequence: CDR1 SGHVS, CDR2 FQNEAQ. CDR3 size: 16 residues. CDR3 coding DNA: TGTGCCAGCAGCCAACAGGGGGCGACGAACACCGGGGAGCTGTTTTTT. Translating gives CASSQQGATNTGELFF.

DNA for the CDR3: TGTGCCAGCAGTTTTCGATCGCAAGAGACCCAGTACTTC. Its translation: CASSFRSQETQYF. The V and J genes are TRBV28 and TRBJ2-5; no definite D call. CDR1 MDHEN and CDR2 SYDVKM come from the germline V gene. V lost 3 bases and J 2 bases, leaving 7 bases between the germline ends. This CDR3 is built from 13 residues.

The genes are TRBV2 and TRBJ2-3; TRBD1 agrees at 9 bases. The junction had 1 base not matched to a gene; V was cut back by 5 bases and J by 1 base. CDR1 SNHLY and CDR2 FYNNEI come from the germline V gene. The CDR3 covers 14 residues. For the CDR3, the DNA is TGTGCCAGCAGTCGACAGGGGGGCACAGATACGCAGTATTTT. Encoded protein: CASSRQGGTDTQYF.

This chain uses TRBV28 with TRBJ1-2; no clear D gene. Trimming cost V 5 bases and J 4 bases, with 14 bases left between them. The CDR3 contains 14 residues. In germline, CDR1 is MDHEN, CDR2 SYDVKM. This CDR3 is CASSTEGISYGYTF. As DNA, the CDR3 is TGTGCCAGCAGTACCGAGGGCATCTCCTATGGCTACACCTTC.

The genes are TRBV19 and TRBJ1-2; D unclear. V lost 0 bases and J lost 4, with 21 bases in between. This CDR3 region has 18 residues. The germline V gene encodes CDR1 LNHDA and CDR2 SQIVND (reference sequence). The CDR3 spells CASSIDTTSYSSVYGYTF. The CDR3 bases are TGTGCCAGTAGTATAGATACGACATCCTACTCCTCGGTCTATGGCTACACCTTC.

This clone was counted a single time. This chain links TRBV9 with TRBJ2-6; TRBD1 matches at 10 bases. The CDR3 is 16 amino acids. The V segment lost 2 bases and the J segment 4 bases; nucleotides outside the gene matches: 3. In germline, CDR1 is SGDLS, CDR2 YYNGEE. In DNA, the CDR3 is TGTGCCAGCAGCGTGGGGACAGGGGTCGGGGCCAACGTCCTGACTTTC. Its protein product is CASSVGTGVGANVLTF.

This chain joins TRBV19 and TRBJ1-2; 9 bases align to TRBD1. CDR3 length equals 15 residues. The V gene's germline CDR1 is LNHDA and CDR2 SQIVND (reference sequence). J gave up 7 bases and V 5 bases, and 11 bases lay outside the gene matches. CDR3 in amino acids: CASSPTGTGLAGYTF. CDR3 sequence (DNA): TGTGCCAGTAGTCCTACCGGGACAGGGTTGGCTGGCTACACCTTC.

The CDR3 spells CASSHSLKSSYGYTF. As DNA, the CDR3 is TGCGCCAGCAGTCATAGCCTAAAGTCGTCTTATGGCTACACCTTC. The rearrangement joins TRBV23-1 to TRBJ1-2; D is uncertain. TRBV23-1 falls under the ORF class, with uncertain function. The ends were cut back, 3 bases at V and 5 bases at J, with 16 bases in the middle. This CDR3 contains 15 residues.

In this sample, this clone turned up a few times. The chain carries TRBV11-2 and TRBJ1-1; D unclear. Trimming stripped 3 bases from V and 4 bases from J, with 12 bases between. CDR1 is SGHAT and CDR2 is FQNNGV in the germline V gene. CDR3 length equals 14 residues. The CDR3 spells CASSFGEYGTEAFF. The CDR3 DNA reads TGTGCCAGCAGCTTTGGGGAATATGGCACTGAAGCTTTCTTT.

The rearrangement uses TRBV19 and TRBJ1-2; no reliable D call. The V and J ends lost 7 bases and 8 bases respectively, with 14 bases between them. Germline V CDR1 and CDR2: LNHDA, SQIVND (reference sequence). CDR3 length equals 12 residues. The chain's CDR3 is CASKPSGGGYTF. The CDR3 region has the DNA TGTGCCAGTAAGCCCTCGGGAGGGGGCTACACCTTC.

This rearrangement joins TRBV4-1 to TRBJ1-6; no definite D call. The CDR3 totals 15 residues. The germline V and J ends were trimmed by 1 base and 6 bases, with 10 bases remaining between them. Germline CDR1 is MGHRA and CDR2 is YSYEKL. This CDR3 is CASSQAVIFNSPLHF. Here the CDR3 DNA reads TGCGCCAGCAGCCAAGCCGTTATATTTAATTCACCCCTCCACTTT.

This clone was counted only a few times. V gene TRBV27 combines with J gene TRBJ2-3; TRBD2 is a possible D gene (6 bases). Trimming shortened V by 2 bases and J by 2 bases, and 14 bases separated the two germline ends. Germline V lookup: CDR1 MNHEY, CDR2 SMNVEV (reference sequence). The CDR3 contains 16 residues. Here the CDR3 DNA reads TGTGCCAGCAGTTTACATAGCGGTACCTTCACAGATACGCAGTATTTT. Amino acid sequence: CASSLHSGTFTDTQYF.

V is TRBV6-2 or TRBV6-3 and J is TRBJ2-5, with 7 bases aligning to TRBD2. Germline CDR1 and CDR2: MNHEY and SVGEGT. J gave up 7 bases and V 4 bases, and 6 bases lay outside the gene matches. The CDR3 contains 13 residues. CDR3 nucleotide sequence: TGTGCCAGCAGTTCGCGGGAGCGGGGGACCCAGTACTTC. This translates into CASSSRERGTQYF.

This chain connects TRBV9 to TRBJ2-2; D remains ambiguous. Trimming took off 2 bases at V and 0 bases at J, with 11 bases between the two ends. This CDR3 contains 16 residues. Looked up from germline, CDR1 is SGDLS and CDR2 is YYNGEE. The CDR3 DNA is TGTGCCAGCAGCGTTGGGCAATGGTCGAACACCGGGGAGCTGTTTTTT. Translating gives CASSVGQWSNTGELFF.

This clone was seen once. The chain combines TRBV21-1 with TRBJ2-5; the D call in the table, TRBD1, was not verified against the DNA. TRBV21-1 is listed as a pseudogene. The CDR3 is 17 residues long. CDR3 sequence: CANALMGRGFNQETQYF. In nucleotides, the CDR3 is TGTGCCAACGCCCTGATGGGCAGGGGTTTCAACCAAGAGACCCAGTACTTC.